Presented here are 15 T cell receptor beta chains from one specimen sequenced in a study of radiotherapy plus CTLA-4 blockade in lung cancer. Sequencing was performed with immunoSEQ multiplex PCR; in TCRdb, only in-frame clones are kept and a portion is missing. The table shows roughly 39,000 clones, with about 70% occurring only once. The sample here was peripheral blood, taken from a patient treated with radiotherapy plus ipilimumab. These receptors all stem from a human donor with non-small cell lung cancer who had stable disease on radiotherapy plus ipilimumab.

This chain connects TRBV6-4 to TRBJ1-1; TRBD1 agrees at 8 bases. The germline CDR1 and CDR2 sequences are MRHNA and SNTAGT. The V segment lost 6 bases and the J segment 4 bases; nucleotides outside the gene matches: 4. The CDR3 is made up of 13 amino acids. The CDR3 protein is CASRIGQGTEAFF. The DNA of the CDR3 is TGTGCCAGCAGGATTGGACAGGGCACTGAAGCTTTCTTT.

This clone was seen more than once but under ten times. The CDR3 loop reads CASSLVGGLNTEAFF. CDR3 nucleotide sequence: TGTGCCAGCAGCTTAGTGGGGGGTTTGAACACTGAAGCTTTCTTT. The V call is TRBV13, the J call TRBJ1-1, with a possible D match to TRBD1 (5 bases). The CDR3 is 15 amino acids. Trimming left V 1 base short and J 0 bases short, with 9 bases between. Germline-derived CDR1 and CDR2 are PRHDT and FYEKMQ (reference sequence).

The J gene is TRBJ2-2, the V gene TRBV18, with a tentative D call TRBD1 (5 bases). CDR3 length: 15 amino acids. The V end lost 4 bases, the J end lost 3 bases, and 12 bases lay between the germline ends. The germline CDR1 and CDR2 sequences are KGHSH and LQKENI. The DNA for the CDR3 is TGTGCCAGCTCACTAAGGGGAATTGACACCGGGGAGCTGTTTTTT. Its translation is CASSLRGIDTGELFF.

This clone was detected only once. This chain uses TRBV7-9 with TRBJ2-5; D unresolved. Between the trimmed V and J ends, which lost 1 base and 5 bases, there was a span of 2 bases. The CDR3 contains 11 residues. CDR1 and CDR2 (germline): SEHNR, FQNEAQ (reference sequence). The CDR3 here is CASSLVETQYF. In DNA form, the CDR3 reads TGTGCCAGCAGCTTAGTGGAGACCCAGTACTTC. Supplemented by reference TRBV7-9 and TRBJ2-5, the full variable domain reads DTGVSQNPRHKITKRGQNVTFRCDPISEHNRLYWYRQTLGQGPEFLTYFQNEAQLEKSRLLSDRFSAERPKGSFSTLEIQRTEQGDSAMYLCASSLVETQYFGPGTRLLVL.

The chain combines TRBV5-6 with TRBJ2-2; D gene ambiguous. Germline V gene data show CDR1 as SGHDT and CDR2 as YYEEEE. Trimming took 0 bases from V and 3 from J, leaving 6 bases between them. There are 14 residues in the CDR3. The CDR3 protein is CASSLGSYTGELFF. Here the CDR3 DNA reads TGTGCCAGCAGCTTGGGATCGTACACCGGGGAGCTGTTTTTT.

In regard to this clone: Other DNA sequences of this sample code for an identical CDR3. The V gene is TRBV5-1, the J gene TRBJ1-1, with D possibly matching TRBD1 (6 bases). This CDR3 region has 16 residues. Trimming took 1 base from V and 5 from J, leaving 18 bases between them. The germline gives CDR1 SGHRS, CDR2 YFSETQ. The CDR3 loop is CASSLNPRGGGTEAFF. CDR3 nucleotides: TGCGCCAGCAGCTTGAATCCCCGAGGGGGGGGTACTGAAGCTTTCTTT.

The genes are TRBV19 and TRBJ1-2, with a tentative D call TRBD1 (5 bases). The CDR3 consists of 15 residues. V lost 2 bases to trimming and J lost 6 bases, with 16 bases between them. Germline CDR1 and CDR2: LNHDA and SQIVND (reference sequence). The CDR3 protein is CASSIYRQGVHGYTF. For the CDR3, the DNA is TGTGCCAGTAGTATATATCGGCAGGGTGTCCATGGCTACACCTTC.

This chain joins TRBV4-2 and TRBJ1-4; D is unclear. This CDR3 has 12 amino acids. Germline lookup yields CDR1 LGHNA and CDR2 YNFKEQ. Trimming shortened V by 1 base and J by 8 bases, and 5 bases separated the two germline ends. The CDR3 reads CASSQVGEKLFF. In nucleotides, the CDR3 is TGTGCCAGCAGCCAAGTAGGCGAAAAACTGTTTTTT.

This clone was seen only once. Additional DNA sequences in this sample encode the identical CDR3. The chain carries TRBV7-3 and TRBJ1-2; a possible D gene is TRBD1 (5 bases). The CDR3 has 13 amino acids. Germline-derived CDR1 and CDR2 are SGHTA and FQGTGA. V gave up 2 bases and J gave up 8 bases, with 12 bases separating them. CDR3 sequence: CASSLGGRGGYTF. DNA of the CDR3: TGTGCCAGCAGCTTAGGCGGGCGGGGGGGCTACACCTTC.

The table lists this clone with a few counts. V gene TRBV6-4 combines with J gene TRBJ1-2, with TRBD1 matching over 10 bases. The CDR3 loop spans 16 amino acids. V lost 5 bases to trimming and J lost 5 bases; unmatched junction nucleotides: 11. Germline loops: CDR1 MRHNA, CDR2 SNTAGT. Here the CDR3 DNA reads TGTGCCAGCAGTTACGTAACCGGGACAGGGGCTTATGGCTACACCTTC. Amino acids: CASSYVTGTGAYGYTF.

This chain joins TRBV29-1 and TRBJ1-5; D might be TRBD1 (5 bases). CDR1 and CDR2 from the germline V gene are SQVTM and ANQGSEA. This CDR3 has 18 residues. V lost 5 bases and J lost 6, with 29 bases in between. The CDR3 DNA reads TGCAGCGTTCCCGTCCGGGACGGGGGGGGAAAGAGGGGTCAGCCCCAGCATTTT. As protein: CSVPVRDGGGKRGQPQHF.

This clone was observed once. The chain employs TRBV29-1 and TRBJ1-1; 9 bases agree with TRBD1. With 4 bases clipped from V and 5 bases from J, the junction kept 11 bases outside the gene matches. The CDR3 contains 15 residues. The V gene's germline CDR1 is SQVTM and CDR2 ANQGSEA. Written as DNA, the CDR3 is TGCAGCGTTGCCCCTCAACAGGGGGCGGGGACTGAAGCTTTCTTT. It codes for CSVAPQQGAGTEAFF. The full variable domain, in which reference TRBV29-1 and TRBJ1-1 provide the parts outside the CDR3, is SAVISQKPSRDICQRGTSLTIQCQVDSQVTMMFWYRQQPGQSLTLIATANQGSEATYESGFVIDKFPISRPNLTFSTLTVSNMSPEDSSIYLCSVAPQQGAGTEAFFGQGTRLTVV.

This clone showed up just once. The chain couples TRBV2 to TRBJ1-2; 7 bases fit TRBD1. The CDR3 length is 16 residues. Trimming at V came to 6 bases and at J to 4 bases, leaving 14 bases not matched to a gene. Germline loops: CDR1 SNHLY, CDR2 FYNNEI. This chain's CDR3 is CASRQPRPGGFYGYTF. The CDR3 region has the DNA TGTGCCAGCAGGCAACCTCGGCCAGGGGGGTTCTATGGCTACACCTTC.

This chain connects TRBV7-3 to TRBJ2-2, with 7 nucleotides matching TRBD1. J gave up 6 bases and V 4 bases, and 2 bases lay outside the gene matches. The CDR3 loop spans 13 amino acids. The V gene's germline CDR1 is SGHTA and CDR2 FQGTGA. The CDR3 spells CASSSGTAGELFF. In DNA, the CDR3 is TGTGCCAGCAGCTCCGGGACAGCCGGGGAGCTGTTTTTT.

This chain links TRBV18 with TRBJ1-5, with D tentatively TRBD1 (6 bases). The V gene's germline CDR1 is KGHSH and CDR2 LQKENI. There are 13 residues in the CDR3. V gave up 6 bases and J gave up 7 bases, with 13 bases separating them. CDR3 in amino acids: CASSLTGQQPQHF. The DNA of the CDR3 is TGTGCCAGCTCCCTAACAGGGCAACAGCCCCAGCATTTT.